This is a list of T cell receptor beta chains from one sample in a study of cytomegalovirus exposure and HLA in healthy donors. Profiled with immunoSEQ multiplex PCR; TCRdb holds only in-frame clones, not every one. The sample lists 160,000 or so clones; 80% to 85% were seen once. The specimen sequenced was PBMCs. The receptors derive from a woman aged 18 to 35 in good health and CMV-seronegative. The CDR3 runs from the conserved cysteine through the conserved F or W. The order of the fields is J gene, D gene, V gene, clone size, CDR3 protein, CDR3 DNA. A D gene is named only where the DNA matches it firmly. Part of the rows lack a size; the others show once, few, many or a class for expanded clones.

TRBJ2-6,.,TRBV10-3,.,CAILRGSGANVLTF,TGTGCCATCCTTCGGGGGTCTGGGGCCAACGTCCTGACTTTC
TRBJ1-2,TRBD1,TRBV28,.,CASSGGQGENYGYTF,TGTGCCAGCAGTGGGGGACAGGGAGAGAACTATGGCTACACCTTC
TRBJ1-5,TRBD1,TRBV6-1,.,CASRMPGTGNQPQHF,TGTGCCAGCAGAATGCCCGGGACAGGAAATCAGCCCCAGCATTTT
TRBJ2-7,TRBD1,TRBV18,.,CASSGTGDEQYF,TGTGCCAGCTCAGGGACAGGGGACGAGCAGTACTTC
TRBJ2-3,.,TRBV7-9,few,CASSLGGGQVEDTQYF,TGTGCCAGCAGCTTAGGGGGGGGCCAGGTCGAAGATACGCAGTATTTT
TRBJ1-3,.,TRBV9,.,CASSVVPGRSGNTIYF,TGTGCCAGCAGCGTAGTTCCAGGGCGGTCTGGAAACACCATATATTTT
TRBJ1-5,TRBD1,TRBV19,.,CASSTLKGGYSNQPQHF,TGTGCCAGTAGTACCCTGAAAGGGGGCTATAGCAATCAGCCCCAGCATTTT
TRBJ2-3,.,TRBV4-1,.,CASSASGWDFGTQYF,TGCGCCAGCAGCGCGAGCGGGTGGGACTTCGGTACGCAGTATTTT
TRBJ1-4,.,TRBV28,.,CATRQPGVGKLFF,TGTGCCACCCGGCAACCCGGCGTCGGGAAACTGTTTTTT
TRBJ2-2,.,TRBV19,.,CASSITGNTGELFF,TGTGCCAGTAGTATCACGGGGAACACCGGGGAGCTGTTTTTT
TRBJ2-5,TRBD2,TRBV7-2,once,CASSATSGGGAQYF,TGTGCCAGCAGCGCAACTAGCGGGGGTGGGGCCCAGTACTTC
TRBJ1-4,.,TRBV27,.,CASSLSSRQVYEKLFF,TGTGCCAGCAGTTTATCCTCCCGACAGGTTTATGAAAAACTGTTTTTT
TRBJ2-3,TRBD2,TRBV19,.,CASSIDLPGSGADTQYF,TGTGCCAGTAGTATAGATCTTCCTGGGAGCGGGGCAGATACGCAGTATTTT
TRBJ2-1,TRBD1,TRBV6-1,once,CASSEMDRSYNEQFF,TGTGCCAGCAGTGAAATGGACAGGTCCTACAATGAGCAGTTCTTC
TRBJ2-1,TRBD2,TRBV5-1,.,CASSLEPGGSYNEQFF,TGCGCCAGCAGCTTGGAACCGGGGGGCTCCTACAATGAGCAGTTCTTC
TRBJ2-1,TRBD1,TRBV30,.,CAWTGRTGRYNEQFF,TGTGCCTGGACGGGTAGGACAGGGCGTTACAATGAGCAGTTCTTC
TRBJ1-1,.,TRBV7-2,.,CASSYTRNTEAFF,TGTGCCAGCAGCTATACAAGGAACACTGAAGCTTTCTTT
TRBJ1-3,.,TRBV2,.,CASTYAGTTIYF,TGTGCCAGCACCTACGCGGGAACCACCATATATTTT
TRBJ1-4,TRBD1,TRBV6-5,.,CASSYLGQGQKLFF,TGTGCCAGCAGTTACCTAGGACAGGGACAAAAACTGTTTTTT
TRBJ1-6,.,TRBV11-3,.,CASSSLNSPLHF,TGTGCCAGCAGCTCCTTGAATTCACCCCTCCACTTT
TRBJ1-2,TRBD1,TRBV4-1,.,CASSQGDRAGGYTF,TGCGCCAGCAGCCAAGGGGACAGGGCTGGGGGCTACACCTTC
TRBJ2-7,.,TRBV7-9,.,CASSRDMSLGAYEQYF,TGTGCCAGCAGCCGAGACATGTCCCTCGGGGCCTACGAGCAGTACTTC
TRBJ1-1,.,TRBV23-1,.,CASSRAGGGAFF,TGCGCCAGCAGTCGAGCGGGTGGGGGAGCTTTCTTT
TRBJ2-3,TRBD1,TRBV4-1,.,CASSLRTGESDTQYF,TGCGCCAGCAGCCTCCGGACAGGAGAGTCAGATACGCAGTATTTT
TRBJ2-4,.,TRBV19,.,CASSVSGTGKNIQYF,TGTGCCAGTAGTGTCAGCGGGACAGGCAAAAACATTCAGTACTTC
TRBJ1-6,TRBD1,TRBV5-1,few,CASSLGQARAGNSPLHF,TGCGCCAGCAGCTTAGGACAGGCGAGAGCGGGCAATTCACCCCTCCACTTT
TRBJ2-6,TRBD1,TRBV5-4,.,CASRGDSPGANVLTF,TGTGCCAGCAGGGGGGACAGTCCGGGGGCCAACGTCCTGACTTTC
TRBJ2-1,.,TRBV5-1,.,CASSPAGVYNEQFF,TGCGCCAGCAGCCCGGCGGGCGTATACAATGAGCAGTTCTTC
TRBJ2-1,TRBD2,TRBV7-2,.,CASSLDPGAGVPPYNEQFF,TGTGCCAGCAGCTTAGACCCGGGAGCGGGGGTACCTCCCTACAATGAGCAGTTCTTC
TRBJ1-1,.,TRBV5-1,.,CASSLVGGGTEAFF,TGCGCCAGCAGCTTGGTGGGAGGGGGAACTGAAGCTTTCTTT
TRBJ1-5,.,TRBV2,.,CASSDGAGISNQPQHF,TGTGCCAGCAGTGATGGAGCAGGGATTAGCAATCAGCCCCAGCATTTT
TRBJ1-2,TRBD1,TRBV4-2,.,CASSQPSKQGGGYTF,TGTGCCAGCAGCCAGCCCTCAAAGCAGGGGGGTGGCTACACCTTC
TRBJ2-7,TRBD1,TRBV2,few,CASSGPRTGSYEQYF,TGTGCCAGCAGTGGGCCGAGGACAGGGAGCTACGAGCAGTACTTC
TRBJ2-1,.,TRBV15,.,CATSRAYSIDNEQFF,TGTGCCACCAGCAGAGCGTACTCAATAGACAATGAGCAGTTCTTC
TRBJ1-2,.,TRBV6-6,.,CASSYLGAYGYTF,TGTGCCAGCAGTTACTTGGGAGCTTATGGCTACACCTTC
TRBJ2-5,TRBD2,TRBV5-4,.,CASSFAPSGNFQETQYF,TGTGCCAGCAGCTTCGCCCCTAGCGGGAACTTCCAAGAGACCCAGTACTTC
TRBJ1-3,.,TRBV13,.,CASRDSSRVDTIYF,TGTGCCAGCAGAGACAGTTCTAGGGTGGACACCATATATTTT
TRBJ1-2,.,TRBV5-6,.,CASSLGQFYGYTF,TGTGCCAGCAGCTTGGGACAGTTTTATGGCTACACCTTC
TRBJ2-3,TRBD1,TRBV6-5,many,CASDSGQATDTQYF,TGTGCCAGCGACAGCGGACAGGCCACAGATACGCAGTATTTT
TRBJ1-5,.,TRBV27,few,CASSLSPVGPQHF,TGTGCCAGCAGTCTGAGCCCGGTTGGGCCCCAGCATTTT
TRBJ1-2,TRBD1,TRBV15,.,CATSRVYEGAYGYTF,TGTGCCACCAGCAGAGTTTATGAGGGGGCCTATGGCTACACCTTC
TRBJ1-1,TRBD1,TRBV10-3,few,CAIRGTGEMNTEAFF,TGTGCCATAAGGGGTACAGGGGAAATGAACACTGAAGCTTTCTTT